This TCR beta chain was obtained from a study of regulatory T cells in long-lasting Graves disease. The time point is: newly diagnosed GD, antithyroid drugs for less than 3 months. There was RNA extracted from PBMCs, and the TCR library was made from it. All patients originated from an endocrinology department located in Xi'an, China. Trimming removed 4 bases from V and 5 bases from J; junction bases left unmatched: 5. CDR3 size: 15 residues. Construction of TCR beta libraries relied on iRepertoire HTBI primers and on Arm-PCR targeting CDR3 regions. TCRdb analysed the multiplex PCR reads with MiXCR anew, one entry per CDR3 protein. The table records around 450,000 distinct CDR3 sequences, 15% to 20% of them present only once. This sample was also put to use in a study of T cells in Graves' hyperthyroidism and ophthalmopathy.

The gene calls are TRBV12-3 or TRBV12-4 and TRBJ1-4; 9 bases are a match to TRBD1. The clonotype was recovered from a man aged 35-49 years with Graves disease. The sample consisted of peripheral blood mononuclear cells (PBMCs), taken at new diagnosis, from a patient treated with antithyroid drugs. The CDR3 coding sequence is TGTGCCAGCAGTTACGCCGGGACAGGGAATGAAAAACTGTTTTTT. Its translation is CASSYAGTGNEKLFF.